This T cell receptor beta chain appears in the sequencing data of a study of metastatic and nonmetastatic thyroid tumors. Nobody among the patients had been given any treatment before thyroid surgery. This CDR3 has 15 amino acids. V lost 5 bases to trimming and J lost 2 bases; unmatched junction nucleotides: 8. Germline values: CDR1 SGHTA, CDR2 FQGNSA. TCRdb reprocessed the PCR reads via MiXCR. The table has 15,000 to 25,000 clones, approximately 40% seen once. The chain carries TRBV7-2 and TRBJ2-7, with 8 bases identical to TRBD2. This clonotype was obtained from a female donor with papillary thyroid cancer or a benign thyroid nodule (not recorded which). Some clones in this sample may be carry-over from other donors' samples. Sequencing was performed on tumor tissue. The CDR3 nucleotides read TGTGCCAGCAGCACCGGGGCGGGGGGTACCTACGAGCAGTACTTC. It yields the protein CASSTGAGGTYEQYF.